These T cell receptor beta chains were read from a single sample in a study of cytomegalovirus exposure and HLA in healthy donors. Measured with immunoSEQ multiplex PCR; TCRdb has only the in-frame clones, and not every one. The sample carries fewer than 250,000 clones, around nine tenths recorded once. The sequencing input was PBMCs. Receptors were obtained from a man between 18 and 29 years old in good health and CMV-seronegative. The CDR3 runs from the conserved cysteine through the conserved F or W. Each record gives: J gene, V gene, clone size, D gene, CDR3 protein, CDR3 DNA. D genes are given only for firm matches. Not every row has a clone size; where given, it reads once, few, many or a size class.

>TRBJ2-5|TRBV5-1|once|TRBD1
CASSLPGQGGGTQYF
TGCGCCAGCAGCTTGCCTGGACAGGGCGGTGGGACCCAGTACTTC
>TRBJ2-7|TRBV2|.|.
CASTNGFEQYF
TGTGCCAGCACGAACGGGTTTGAGCAGTACTTC
>TRBJ1-2|TRBV4-2|.|TRBD1
CASSQLIGDRGDGYTF
TGTGCCAGCAGCCAATTAATCGGGGACAGGGGAGATGGCTACACCTTC
>TRBJ2-2|TRBV6-1|.|.
CASSVHNEELFF
TGTGCCAGCAGCGTCCACAATGAGGAGCTGTTTTTT
>TRBJ2-4|TRBV28|.|TRBD1
CASSSQGARDIQYF
TGTGCCAGCAGTTCCCAGGGGGCGCGGGACATTCAGTACTTC
>TRBJ2-5|TRBV7-8|few|.
CASSLGSAETQYF
TGTGCCAGCAGCTTAGGTAGTGCCGAGACCCAGTACTTC
>TRBJ2-7|TRBV7-2|.|.
CASSLQELSYEQYF
TGTGCCAGCAGCCTACAGGAATTATCCTACGAGCAGTACTTC
>TRBJ2-7|TRBV12-5|.|TRBD1
CARPWTGFYEQYF
TGTGCTAGACCCTGGACAGGGTTCTACGAGCAGTACTTC
>TRBJ2-1|TRBV9|.|.
CASSDERSGEQFF
TGTGCCAGCAGCGACGAGAGGTCGGGTGAGCAGTTCTTC
>TRBJ2-7|TRBV5-6|.|TRBD1
CASSFRTGGPEQYF
TGTGCCAGCAGCTTTAGAACAGGGGGGCCCGAGCAGTACTTC
>TRBJ2-3|TRBV7-8|.|.
CASSLAVLRTDTQYF
TGTGCCAGCAGCTTAGCCGTCCTGAGGACAGATACGCAGTATTTT
>TRBJ1-6|TRBV4-3|few|.
CASSQVGGRSGSPLHF
TGCGCCAGCAGCCAAGTCGGAGGGAGAAGCGGATCACCCCTCCACTTT
>TRBJ2-7|TRBV6-1|.|.
CASQAIYEQYF
TGTGCCAGCCAGGCGATCTACGAGCAGTACTTC
>TRBJ2-1|TRBV7-2|.|TRBD1
CASSSRTGNEQFF
TGTGCCAGCAGCTCGCGGACAGGCAATGAGCAGTTCTTC
>TRBJ2-7|TRBV15|.|.
CATSRGGPYEQYF
TGTGCCACCAGCAGAGGAGGGCCCTACGAGCAGTACTTC
>TRBJ2-7|TRBV6-6|.|TRBD2
CASSSPLSGGAREQYF
TGTGCCAGCAGTTCTCCCCTCTCCGGGGGGGCCCGCGAGCAGTACTTC
>TRBJ1-5|TRBV7-8|.|.
CASSPEAGIQNQPQHF
TGTGCCAGCAGCCCCGAGGCCGGGATTCAAAATCAGCCCCAGCATTTT
>TRBJ1-5|TRBV6-5|.|.
CASSFTEGNQPQHF
TGTGCCAGCAGTTTTACGGAGGGAAATCAGCCCCAGCATTTT
>TRBJ1-2|TRBV9|.|.
CASSVARGGYTF
TGTGCCAGCAGCGTAGCCAGGGGTGGCTACACCTTC
>TRBJ1-5|TRBV7-2|.|.
CASSLVTVNQPQHF
TGTGCCAGCAGCTTAGTGACAGTTAATCAGCCCCAGCATTTT
>TRBJ1-1|TRBV5-1|.|TRBD1
CASSLTGGETAFF
TGCGCCAGCAGCTTGACAGGGGGCGAAACGGCTTTCTTT
>TRBJ2-2|TRBV7-2|.|.
CASSFRLQTANTGELFF
TGTGCCAGCAGCTTTAGGCTACAGACCGCGAACACCGGGGAGCTGTTTTTT
>TRBJ2-7|TRBV4-1|.|.
CASSPFTGGKDEQYF
TGCGCCAGCAGCCCATTTACGGGGGGCAAGGACGAGCAGTACTTC
>TRBJ2-1|TRBV11-3|.|TRBD2
CASSLLAGSYNEQFF
TGTGCCAGCAGCCTACTAGCGGGGTCCTACAATGAGCAGTTCTTC
>TRBJ2-2|TRBV7-8|.|.
CASSSPRRGRAAGELFF
TGTGCCAGCAGCTCTCCTAGGCGGGGCAGGGCGGCCGGGGAGCTGTTTTTT
>TRBJ1-6|TRBV5-1|.|TRBD1
CASSSNTGESPLHF
TGCGCCAGCAGCTCGAATACAGGGGAATCACCCCTCCACTTT
>TRBJ1-1|TRBV13|.|.
CASSETGGTAEAFF
TGTGCCAGCAGCGAGACGGGAGGAACGGCTGAAGCTTTCTTT
>TRBJ1-4|TRBV5-1|once|.
CASSLTHQGAGNEKLFF
TGCGCCAGCAGCCTTACTCACCAGGGAGCGGGAAATGAAAAACTGTTTTTT
>TRBJ2-1|TRBV10-1|.|TRBD2
CASSPSGYTYNEQFF
TGCGCCAGTAGCCCTAGCGGTTACACCTACAATGAGCAGTTCTTC
>TRBJ1-2|TRBV7-2|.|TRBD1
CASSLGTGGRGGYTF
TGTGCCAGCAGCTTAGGGACAGGGGGCAGGGGTGGCTACACCTTC
>TRBJ1-5|TRBV4-3|.|.
CASSQPIQQGMGDQPQHF
TGCGCCAGCAGCCAACCAATCCAACAGGGAATGGGAGATCAGCCCCAGCATTTT
>TRBJ2-1|TRBV13|.|TRBD2
CASSQRAGSGRAYNEQFF
TGTGCCAGCAGCCAGAGGGCGGGTAGCGGGAGGGCCTACAATGAGCAGTTCTTC